This T cell receptor beta chain was recovered during a study of blood T cell repertoires in COVID-19. Looking at the study overall: Both acute and convalescent COVID-19 samples were obtained from the United States, Italy and Spain. T cells, B-cell-depleted T cells, or PBMCs provided the cDNA or gDNA that served as material.

Original methodology: From reference gene primer amplification, estimates of nucleated cell counts were derived. Clones were read by immunoSEQ multiplex PCR, and TCRdb kept only the in-frame ones, dropping some. The DNA was the basis for D and trimming; V, J and clone size are from that table. The table includes some 68,000 clones, 75% to 90% detected once. This clone was detected only once. The CDR3 runs 15 residues. The germline V gene has CDR1 SGHKS and CDR2 YYEKEE (reference sequence). V trimming: 5 bases; J trimming: 2 bases; junction bases outside the gene matches: 5. This sequence originates from a human donor in a cohort sampled during active COVID-19. Input material: peripheral blood. The rearrangement uses TRBV5-5 and TRBJ2-2, with 8 bases matching TRBD1. The CDR3 DNA follows: TGTGCCAGCAGATACCAGGGGGCAAACACCGGGGAGCTGTTTTTT. Its translation is CASRYQGANTGELFF.